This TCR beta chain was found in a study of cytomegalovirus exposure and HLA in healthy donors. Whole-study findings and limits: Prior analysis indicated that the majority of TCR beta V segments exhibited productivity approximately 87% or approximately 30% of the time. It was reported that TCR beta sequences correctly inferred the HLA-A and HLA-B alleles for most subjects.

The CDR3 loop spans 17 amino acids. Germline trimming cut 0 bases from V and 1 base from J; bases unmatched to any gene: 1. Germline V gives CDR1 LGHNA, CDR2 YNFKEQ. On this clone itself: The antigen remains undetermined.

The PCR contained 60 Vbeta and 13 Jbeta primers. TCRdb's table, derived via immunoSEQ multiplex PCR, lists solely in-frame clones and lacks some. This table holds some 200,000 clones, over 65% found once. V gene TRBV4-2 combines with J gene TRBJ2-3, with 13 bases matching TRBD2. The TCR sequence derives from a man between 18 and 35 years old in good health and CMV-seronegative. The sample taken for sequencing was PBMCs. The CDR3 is CASSQELAGGGTDTQYF. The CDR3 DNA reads TGTGCCAGCAGCCAAGAACTAGCGGGAGGGGGCACAGATACGCAGTATTTT.